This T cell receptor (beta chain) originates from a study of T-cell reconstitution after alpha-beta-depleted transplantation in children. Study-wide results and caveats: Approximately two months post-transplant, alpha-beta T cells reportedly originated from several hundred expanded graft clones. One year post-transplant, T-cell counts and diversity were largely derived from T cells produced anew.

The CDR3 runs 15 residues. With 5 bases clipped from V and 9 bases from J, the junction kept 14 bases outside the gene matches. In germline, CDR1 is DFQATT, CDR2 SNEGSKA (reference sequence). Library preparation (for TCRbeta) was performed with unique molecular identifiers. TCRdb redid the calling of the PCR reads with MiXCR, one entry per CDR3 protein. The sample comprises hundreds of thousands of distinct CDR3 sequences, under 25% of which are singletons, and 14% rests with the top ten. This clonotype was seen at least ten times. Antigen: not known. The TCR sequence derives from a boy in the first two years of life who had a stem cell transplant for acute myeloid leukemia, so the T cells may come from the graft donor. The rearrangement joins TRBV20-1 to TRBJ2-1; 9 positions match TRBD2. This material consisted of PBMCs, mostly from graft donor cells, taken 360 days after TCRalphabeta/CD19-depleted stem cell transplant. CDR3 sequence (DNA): TGCAGTGCTTTGCCATTAGCGGGGGCGAGAAGTGAGCAGTTCTTC. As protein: CSALPLAGARSEQFF.